This TCR beta chain was captured in a study of T-cell reconstitution after alpha-beta-depleted transplantation in children. Germline CDR1 is SGHKS and CDR2 is YYEKEE (reference sequence). This CDR3 has 13 amino acids. Trimming at V came to 4 bases and at J to 5 bases, leaving 5 bases not matched to a gene. The TCRbeta library was prepared with unique molecular identifiers. MiXCR, run by TCRdb on the PCR reads, gives a single entry per CDR3 protein. The table lists about 400,000 distinct CDR3 sequences, about a fifth of them singletons. This sample comprised PBMCs from the stem cell graft donor, obtained from the stem cell graft. The sequence came from a human donor who donated a stem cell graft to a child with acute myeloid leukemia. The chain recombines TRBV5-5 with TRBJ2-5, with 7 nucleotides matching TRBD1. CDR3 residues: CASSPTGPETQYF. CDR3 coding DNA: TGTGCCAGCAGCCCGACAGGGCCGGAGACCCAGTACTTC.